This record looks at one T cell receptor beta chain sequence and its context. Its antigen remains undetermined. There are no base qualities to consult, and no much larger clone falls within one base. To be included, a participant needed at least one PBMC sample from before ART initiation plus at least two post-ART samples. Every participant with HIV received treatment in the United States of America. Cryopreserved samples of about 0.95-10 million PBMC were thawed and washed before DNA extraction. At the time of the earliest PBMC sample for each participant with HIV, ages ranged from about 20 to 54 years. PBMC samples from each participant spanned 1-4 timepoints before ART initiation and 2-8 timepoints after ART initiation, with a median of 7 samples. For every participant, serial HIV viral load, CD4+ T-cell count, ART history and demographic data were obtained. Genomic DNA was extracted from unsorted PBMC with a Qiagen kit on a QIAcube, processed in batches of 12 samples.

The entry originates in a study of long-term antiretroviral therapy in people with HIV (dated by TCRdb to 2021 to 2024). Describing the broader study: The earliest samples were collected approximately a decade before the 2015 WHO recommendation for immediate ART, a period when ART was typically delayed until CD4 counts fell. A retrospective serial study tested whether changes in peripheral blood TRB repertoire composition and diversity were associated with ART initiation and durable HIV suppression. A total of roughly 200 cryopreserved PBMC samples came from roughly 30 adults with confirmed HIV infection and were collected serially over a mean of roughly six years (range 1-12). About 35% of the 30 participants with HIV were female. Test extractions of a monoclonal T-cell line alongside about 35 polyclonal samples showed no cross-contamination during QIAcube processing. General conclusions and limits of the study: Owing to limited PBMC availability, only the TCR beta chain was sequenced, without alpha chain pairing. Expanded TRB clones identified before ART initiation dominated the repertoire across all time points, though the dominance fluctuated and decreased in many PLHIV after ART. The samples were dated from about 2003 to 2018, and the ART regimens that were used may be less effective than current ART regimens. Inferences about post-ART repertoire changes are limited because no data were available on ART adherence, viral resistance or therapy changes. Compared with controls, HIV repertoires had narrower CDR3 length ranges, and the network structure pointed to an antigen-experienced repertoire that shifted only slightly toward naive after ART. Because cell numbers in pre-ART samples were limited, unsorted PBMC were profiled instead of sorted CD4+ and CD8+ T cells. A significant increase in TRB diversity was found to be associated with ART initiation, although TRB diversity was observed to remain significantly below that of transplant donor controls even after long-term ART.

The germline V gene provides CDR1 SGHTA and CDR2 FQGNSA. Clipping removes 7 bases from V and 6 bases from J, with 4 as the unmatched junction base count. The CDR3 sequence holds 13 residues, the cysteine and phenylalanine included. Left in the record is the CDR3 DNA by itself, 39 bases read in frame from the first base. The immunoSEQ hsTCRB v3.0 assay was used at survey level resolution to sequence the TRB variable region. A depth of roughly 35,000-55,000 T-cell genomes per sample was targeted for TRB sequencing. TRB libraries were pooled and sequenced on an Illumina MiSeq using a v3 150-cycle kit. On the study's bioinformatics: Repertoire analysis ran in R within a reproducible Nextflow workflow covering QC, data transformation and analysis. LymphoSeq2, an R package for exploring AIRR-Seq data, was used to implement the custom analyses. After excluding a handful of samples that yielded fewer than 5000 total TRB sequences, fewer than 200 HIV repertoires remained for analysis. Among the roughly 190 retained HIV repertoires, 55 to 60 were collected before ART initiation and 129 after ART initiation. Repertoires were downsampled to 5000 TRB nucleotide sequences, and summary statistics were averaged over 100 downsampling iterations. TRB sequences were retained for analysis only if CDR3 regions of at least seven amino acids were present. Diversity was assessed using a clonality score derived from Shannon entropy and using the Gini coefficient. In the repertoire networks, any two of the top 5000 CDR3 amino acid sequences were linked whenever the two sequences differed by an edit distance of one. Antigen specificity groups and MHC restriction were predicted for TRB CDR3 amino acid sequences with GLIPH2. CDR3 amino acid sequences were matched against VDJdb and McPAS-TCR to flag known CMV, EBV, HIV or tissue antigen associations. Pre-ART, post-ART and control groups were compared with Wilcoxon signed-rank tests and Holm-Bonferroni correction. TCRdb's version of the immuneACCESS table is confined to in-frame rearrangements and falls short of the full clone set. An unresolved V gene accounts for under half of the shortfall where checked; the remainder is of unknown origin. That table furnishes V, J and clone size, whereas the DNA furnished D and trimming. The sample records about 11,000 clones, around 83% of which are singletons. In total, the top ten clones hold around 15% of the sample.

The V and J segments used are TRBV7-2 and TRBJ2-2, with 8 middle bases fitting TRBD1. The TCR comes from a man aged 35-49 years with HIV. The material was unsorted PBMCs, obtained 1.2 years after starting antiretroviral therapy. The CDR3 region reads CASMTGVAGELFF. The sequence in DNA is TGTGCCAGCATGACAGGGGTGGCCGGGGAGCTGTTTTTT.